The following is a T cell receptor beta chain sequence with its context. What it recognizes is unknown. The sample comes from a study of vaccination effects on CD4 cells after COVID-19. Study-level results: From healthy vaccinees, only 1 of 255 vaccine-induced clones also reacted to common cold coronaviruses.

Germline V lookup: CDR1 MGHRA, CDR2 YSYEKL. Trimming stripped 0 bases from V and 4 bases from J, with 9 bases between. The CDR3 is 14 amino acids. This table comes from immunoSEQ multiplex PCR, and its TCRdb copy is limited to in-frame clones, with some not included. The top ten clones hold over 1.1% of a sample with 25,000 to 35,000 clones, 83% of them seen once. Antigen-specific CD4+ T cells were first expanded with viral peptide pools by the ViraFEST assay and only then sequenced. Subsequent to 10 days of culture, CD4+ T cells were isolated. As their vaccination, participants received two doses of either BNT162b2 or mRNA-1273.

The specimen comprised CD4+ T cells from PBMCs cultured with HCoV-NL63 spike peptides, sampled after COVID-19 vaccination. This clonotype was sampled from a human donor who received a COVID-19 vaccine. Some clones in this sample may be carry-over from other donors' samples. The genes are TRBV4-1 and TRBJ2-5; D uncertain. CDR3 bases: TGCGCCAGCAGCCAAGATCGGTTTATAGAGACCCAGTACTTC. Translated, it gives CASSQDRFIETQYF.